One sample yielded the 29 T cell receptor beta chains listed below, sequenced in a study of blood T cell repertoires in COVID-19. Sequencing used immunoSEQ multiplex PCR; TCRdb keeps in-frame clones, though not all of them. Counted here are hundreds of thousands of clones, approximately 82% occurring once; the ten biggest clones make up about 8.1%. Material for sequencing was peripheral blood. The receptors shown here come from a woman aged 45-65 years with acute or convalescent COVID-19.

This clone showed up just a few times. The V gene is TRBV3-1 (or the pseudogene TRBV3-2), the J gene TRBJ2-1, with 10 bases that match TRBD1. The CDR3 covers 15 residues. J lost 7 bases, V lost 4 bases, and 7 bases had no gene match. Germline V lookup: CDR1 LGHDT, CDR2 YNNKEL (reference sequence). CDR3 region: CASSPPGTGANEQFF. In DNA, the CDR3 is TGTGCCAGCAGCCCTCCCGGGACAGGGGCGAATGAGCAGTTCTTC.

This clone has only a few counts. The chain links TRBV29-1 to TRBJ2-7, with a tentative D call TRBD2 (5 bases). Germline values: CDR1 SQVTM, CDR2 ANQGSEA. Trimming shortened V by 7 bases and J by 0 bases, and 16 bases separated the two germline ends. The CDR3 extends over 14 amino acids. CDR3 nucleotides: TGCAGCGCTAAACCGGACTTAAGCTCCTACGAGCAGTACTTC. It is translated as CSAKPDLSSYEQYF.

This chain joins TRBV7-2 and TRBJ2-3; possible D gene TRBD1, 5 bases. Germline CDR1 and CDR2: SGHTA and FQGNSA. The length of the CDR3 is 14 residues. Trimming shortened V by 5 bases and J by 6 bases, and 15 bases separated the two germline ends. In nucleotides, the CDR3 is TGTGCCAGCAGCCCAGGGCTAGTAGGGGATACGCAGTATTTT. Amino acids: CASSPGLVGDTQYF.

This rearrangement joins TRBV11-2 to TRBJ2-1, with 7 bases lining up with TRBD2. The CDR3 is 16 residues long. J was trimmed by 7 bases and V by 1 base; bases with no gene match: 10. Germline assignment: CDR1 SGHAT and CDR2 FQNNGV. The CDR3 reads CASSLVLAGMINEQFF. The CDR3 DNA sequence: TGTGCCAGCAGCTTAGTATTAGCGGGTATGATAAATGAGCAGTTCTTC. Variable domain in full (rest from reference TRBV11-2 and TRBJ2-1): EAGVAQSPRYKIIEKRQSVAFWCNPISGHATLYWYQQILGQGPKLLIQFQNNGVVDDSQLPKDRFSAERLKGVDSTLKIQPAKLEDSAVYLCASSLVLAGMINEQFFGPGTRLTVL.

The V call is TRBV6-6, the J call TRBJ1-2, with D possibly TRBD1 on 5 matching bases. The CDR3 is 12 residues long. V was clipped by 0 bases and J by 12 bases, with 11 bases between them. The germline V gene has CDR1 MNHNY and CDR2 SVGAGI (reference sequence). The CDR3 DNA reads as TGTGCCAGCAGTTACTCGGACACCCGGGACACCTTC. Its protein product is CASSYSDTRDTF.

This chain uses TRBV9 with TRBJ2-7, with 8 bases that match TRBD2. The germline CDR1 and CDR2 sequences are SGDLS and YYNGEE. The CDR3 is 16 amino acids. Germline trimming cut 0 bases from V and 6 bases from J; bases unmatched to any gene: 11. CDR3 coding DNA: TGTGCCAGCAGCGTAGCTGGAGCGGGAGAAGGCTCCGAGCAGTACTTC. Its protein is CASSVAGAGEGSEQYF.

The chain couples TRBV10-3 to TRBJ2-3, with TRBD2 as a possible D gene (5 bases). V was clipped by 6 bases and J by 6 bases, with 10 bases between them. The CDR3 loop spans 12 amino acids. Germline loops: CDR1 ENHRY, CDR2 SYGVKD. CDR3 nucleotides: TGTGCCATCAGGCTAGCTGGTGATACGCAGTATTTT. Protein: CAIRLAGDTQYF.

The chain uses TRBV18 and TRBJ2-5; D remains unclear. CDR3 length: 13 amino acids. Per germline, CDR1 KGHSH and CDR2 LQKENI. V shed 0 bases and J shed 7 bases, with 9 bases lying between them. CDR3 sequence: CASSPPAMATQYF. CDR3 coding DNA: TGTGCCAGCTCACCACCCGCAATGGCGACCCAGTACTTC.

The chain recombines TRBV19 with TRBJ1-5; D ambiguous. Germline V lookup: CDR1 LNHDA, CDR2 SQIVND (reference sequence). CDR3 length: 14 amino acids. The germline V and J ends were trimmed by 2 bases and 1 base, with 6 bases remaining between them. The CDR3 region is CASSIQSSNQPQHF. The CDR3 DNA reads TGTGCCAGTAGTATACAGTCCAGCAATCAGCCCCAGCATTTT.

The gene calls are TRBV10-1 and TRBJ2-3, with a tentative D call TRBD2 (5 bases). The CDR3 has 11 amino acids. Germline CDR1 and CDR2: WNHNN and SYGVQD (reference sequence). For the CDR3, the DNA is TGCGCTACGGAGGCCACAGATACGCAGTATTTT. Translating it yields CATEATDTQYF.

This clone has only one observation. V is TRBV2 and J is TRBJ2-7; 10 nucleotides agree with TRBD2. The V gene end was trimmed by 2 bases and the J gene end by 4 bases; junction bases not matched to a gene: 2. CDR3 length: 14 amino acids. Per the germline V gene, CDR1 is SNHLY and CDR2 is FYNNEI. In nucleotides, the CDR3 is TGTGCCAGCAGTGAAACTAGCGGGATTTACGAGCAGTACTTC. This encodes CASSETSGIYEQYF.

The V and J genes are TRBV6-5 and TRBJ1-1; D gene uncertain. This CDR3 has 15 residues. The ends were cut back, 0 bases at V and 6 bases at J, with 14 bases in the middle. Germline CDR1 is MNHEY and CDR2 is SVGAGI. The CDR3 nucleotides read TGTGCCAGCAGTTACTCGTACGGCCGAGGGTCTGAAGCTTTCTTT. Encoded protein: CASSYSYGRGSEAFF.

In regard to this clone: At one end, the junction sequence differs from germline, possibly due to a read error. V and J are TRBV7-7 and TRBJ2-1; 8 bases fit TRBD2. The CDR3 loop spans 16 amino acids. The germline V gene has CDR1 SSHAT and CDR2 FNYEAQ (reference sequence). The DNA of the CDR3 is TGTGCTAGCAGCTTTAGCGGGAAGGCCTCCTACAATGAGCAGTTCTTC. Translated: CASSFSGKASYNEQFF. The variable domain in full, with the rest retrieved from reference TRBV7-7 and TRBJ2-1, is GAGVSQSPRYKVTKRGQDVTLRCDPISSHATLYWYQQALGQGPEFLTYFNYEAQPDKSGLPSDRFSAERPEGSISTLTIQRTEQRDSAMYRCASSFSGKASYNEQFFGPGTRLTVL.

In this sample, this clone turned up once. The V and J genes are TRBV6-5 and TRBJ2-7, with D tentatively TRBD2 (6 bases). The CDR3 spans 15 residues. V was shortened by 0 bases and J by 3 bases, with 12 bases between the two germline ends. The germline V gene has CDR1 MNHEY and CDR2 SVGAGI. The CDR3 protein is CASSYSGSGGYEQYF. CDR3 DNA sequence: TGTGCCAGCAGTTACTCGGGTAGCGGAGGCTACGAGCAGTACTTC.

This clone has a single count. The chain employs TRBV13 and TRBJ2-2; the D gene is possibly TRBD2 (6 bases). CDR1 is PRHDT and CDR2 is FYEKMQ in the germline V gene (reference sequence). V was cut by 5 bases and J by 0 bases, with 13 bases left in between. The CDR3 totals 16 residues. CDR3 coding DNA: TGTGCCAGCAGCGAAGGGGAGGCAGCGAACACCGGGGAGCTGTTTTTT. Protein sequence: CASSEGEAANTGELFF. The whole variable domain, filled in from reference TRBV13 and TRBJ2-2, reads AAGVIQSPRHLIKEKRETATLKCYPIPRHDTVYWYQQGPGQDPQFLISFYEKMQSDKGSIPDRFSAQQFSDYHSELNMSSLELGDSALYFCASSEGEAANTGELFFGEGSRLTVL.

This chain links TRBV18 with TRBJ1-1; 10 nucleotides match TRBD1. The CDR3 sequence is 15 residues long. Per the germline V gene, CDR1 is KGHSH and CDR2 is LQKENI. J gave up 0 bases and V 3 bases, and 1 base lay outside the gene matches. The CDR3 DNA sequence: TGTGCCAGCTCACCGGGACAGGGGATGAACACTGAAGCTTTCTTT. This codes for CASSPGQGMNTEAFF.

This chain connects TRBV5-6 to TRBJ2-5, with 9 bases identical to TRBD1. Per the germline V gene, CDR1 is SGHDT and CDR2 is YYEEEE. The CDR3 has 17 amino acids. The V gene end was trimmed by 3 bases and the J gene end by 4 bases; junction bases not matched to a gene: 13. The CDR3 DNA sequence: TGTGCCAGCAGCTACTACGTTGAACAGGGGGCGGGAGAGACCCAGTACTTC. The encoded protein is CASSYYVEQGAGETQYF.

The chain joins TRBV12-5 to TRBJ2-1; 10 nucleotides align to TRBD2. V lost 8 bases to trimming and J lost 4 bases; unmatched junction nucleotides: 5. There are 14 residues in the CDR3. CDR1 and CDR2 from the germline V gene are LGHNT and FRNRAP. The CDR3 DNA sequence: TGTGCTAGTTCGGGACTAGCGATTTACAATGAGCAGTTCTTC. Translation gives CASSGLAIYNEQFF.

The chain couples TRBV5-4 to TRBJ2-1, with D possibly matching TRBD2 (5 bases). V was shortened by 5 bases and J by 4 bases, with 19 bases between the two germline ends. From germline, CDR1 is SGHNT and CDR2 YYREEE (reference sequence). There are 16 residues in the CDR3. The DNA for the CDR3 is TGTGCCAGCAGTCCCGGATCGGACTTCCTATACAATGAGCAGTTCTTC. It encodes CASSPGSDFLYNEQFF.

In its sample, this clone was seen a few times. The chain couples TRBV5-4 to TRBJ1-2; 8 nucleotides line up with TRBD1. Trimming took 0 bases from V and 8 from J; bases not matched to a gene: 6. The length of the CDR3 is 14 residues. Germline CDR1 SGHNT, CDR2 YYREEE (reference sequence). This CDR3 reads CASSLDRGNFGYTF. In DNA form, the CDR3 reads TGTGCCAGCAGCTTGGACAGGGGGAACTTCGGCTACACCTTC.

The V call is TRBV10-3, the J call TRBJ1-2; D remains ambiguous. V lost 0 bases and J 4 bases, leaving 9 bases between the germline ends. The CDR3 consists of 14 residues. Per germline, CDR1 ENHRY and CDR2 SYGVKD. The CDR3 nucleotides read TGTGCCATCAGTGAGTCCGCTACGGGCTATGGCTACACCTTC. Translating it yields CAISESATGYGYTF.

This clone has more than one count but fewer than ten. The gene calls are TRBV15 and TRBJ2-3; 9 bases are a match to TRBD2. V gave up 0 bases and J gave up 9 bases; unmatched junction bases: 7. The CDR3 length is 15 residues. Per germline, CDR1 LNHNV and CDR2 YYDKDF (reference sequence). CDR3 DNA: TGTGCCACCAGCAGAGATGGTAGCGGGAGTCGGACGCAGTATTTT. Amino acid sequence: CATSRDGSGSRTQYF.

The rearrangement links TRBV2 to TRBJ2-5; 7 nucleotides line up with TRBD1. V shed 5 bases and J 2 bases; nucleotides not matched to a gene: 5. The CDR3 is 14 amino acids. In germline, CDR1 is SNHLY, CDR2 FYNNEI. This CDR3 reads CASSSGTEQETQYF. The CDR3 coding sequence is TGTGCCAGCAGTTCCGGGACAGAGCAAGAGACCCAGTACTTC.

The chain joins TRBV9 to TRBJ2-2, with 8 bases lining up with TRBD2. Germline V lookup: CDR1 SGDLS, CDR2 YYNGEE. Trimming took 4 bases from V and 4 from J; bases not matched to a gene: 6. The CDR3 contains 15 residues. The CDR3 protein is CASSPTAGGTGELFF. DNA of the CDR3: TGTGCCAGCAGCCCCACCGCGGGGGGCACCGGGGAGCTGTTTTTT.

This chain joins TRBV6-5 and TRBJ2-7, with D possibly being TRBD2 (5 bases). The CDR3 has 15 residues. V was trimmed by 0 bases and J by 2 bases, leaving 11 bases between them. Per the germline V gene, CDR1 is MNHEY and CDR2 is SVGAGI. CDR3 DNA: TGTGCCAGCAGTTACTCGCCCCAAGCGGCCTACGAGCAGTACTTC. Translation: CASSYSPQAAYEQYF.

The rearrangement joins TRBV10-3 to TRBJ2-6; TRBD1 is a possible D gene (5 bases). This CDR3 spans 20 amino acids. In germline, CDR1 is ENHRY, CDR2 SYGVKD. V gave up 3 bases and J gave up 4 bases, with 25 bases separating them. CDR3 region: CAISDEVGRGLRPGANVLTF. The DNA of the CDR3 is TGTGCCATCAGTGATGAGGTGGGGCGAGGTCTCCGCCCCGGGGCCAACGTCCTGACTTTC.

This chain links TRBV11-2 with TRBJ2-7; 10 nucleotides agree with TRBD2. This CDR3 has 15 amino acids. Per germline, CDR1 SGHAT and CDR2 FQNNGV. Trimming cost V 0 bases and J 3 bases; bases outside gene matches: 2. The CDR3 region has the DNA TGTGCCAGCAGCTTAGAGGCTAGCGGGAGCTACGAGCAGTACTTC. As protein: CASSLEASGSYEQYF.

The CDR3 loop is CASSLMRDSNQPQHF. DNA of the CDR3: TGTGCCAGCAGCTTGATGAGAGATAGCAATCAGCCCCAGCATTTT. The chain carries TRBV5-8 and TRBJ1-5; D is undetermined. Deletions cut 1 base from V and 0 bases from J, with 8 bases between. The CDR3 is made up of 15 amino acids. Germline V gene lookup returns CDR1 SGHTS and CDR2 YDEGEE.

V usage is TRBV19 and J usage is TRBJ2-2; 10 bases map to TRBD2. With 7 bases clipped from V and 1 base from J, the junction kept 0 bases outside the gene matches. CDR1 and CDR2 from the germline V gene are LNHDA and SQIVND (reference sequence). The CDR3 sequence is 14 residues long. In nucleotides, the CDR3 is TGTGCCAGTACTAGCGGGAGGAACACCGGGGAGCTGTTTTTT. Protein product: CASTSGRNTGELFF.